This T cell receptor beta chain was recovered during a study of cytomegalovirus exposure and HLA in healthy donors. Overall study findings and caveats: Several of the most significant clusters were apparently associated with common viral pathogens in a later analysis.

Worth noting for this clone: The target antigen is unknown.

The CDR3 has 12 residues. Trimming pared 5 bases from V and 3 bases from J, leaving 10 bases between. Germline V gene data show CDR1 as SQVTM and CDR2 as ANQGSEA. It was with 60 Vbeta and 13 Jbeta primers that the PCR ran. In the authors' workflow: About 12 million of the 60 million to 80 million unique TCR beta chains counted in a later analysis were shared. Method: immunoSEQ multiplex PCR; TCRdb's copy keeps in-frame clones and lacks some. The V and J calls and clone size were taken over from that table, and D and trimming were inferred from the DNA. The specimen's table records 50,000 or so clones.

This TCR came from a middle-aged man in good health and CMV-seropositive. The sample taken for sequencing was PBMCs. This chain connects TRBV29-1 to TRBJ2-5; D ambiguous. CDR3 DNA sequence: TGCAGCGTTTCTCGTGGAGAAGAGACCCAGTACTTC. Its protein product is CSVSRGEETQYF.